This T cell receptor beta chain was documented in a study of shared clonotypes between healthy human individuals. Background on the study: Researchers drew samples from two women and a few men aged 18 to 49. Three CD4 naive, three CD4 memory, two CD8 naive and one CD8 memory plate were used per donor. Points from the study as a whole: Clonotypes shared by all four donors outscored non-shared clonotypes in generation probability. Sharing across a few donors was seen in approximately 5.2% of naive CD4 clonotypes.

The assay was immunoSEQ multiplex PCR, and TCRdb's table has in-frame clones only and misses some. In the table there are 550,000 to 850,000 clones, 72% of which are singletons. V dropped 2 bases and J dropped 1 base, with 6 bases sitting between them. The CDR3 consists of 13 residues. Germline lookup yields CDR1 SGHRS and CDR2 YFSETQ. About this clone itself: The antigen is not known.

This chain joins TRBV5-1 and TRBJ2-5; D call uncertain. This TCR was recovered from a woman aged 30 to 39 in good health. The sample comprised memory CD4+ T cells sorted from blood. Subset noted: CD45RA-negative fraction. DNA for the CDR3: TGCGCCAGCAGCTTCGACGGCCAAGAGACCCAGTACTTC. Its translation is CASSFDGQETQYF.